This is a list of T cell receptor beta chains from one sample in a study of cytomegalovirus exposure and HLA in healthy donors. This table comes from immunoSEQ multiplex PCR, and its TCRdb copy is limited to in-frame clones, with some not included. The repertoire holds 150,000 to 200,000 clones, 84% seen once, with around 1.2% in the top ten. Sequencing input: PBMCs. These receptors all stem from a girl aged 2-10 years in good health and CMV-seropositive. The CDR3 runs from the conserved cysteine through the conserved F or W. D genes are given only for firm matches. Rows give clone size only sometimes, using once, few, many, or a class for an expanded clone.

CDR3 DNA	CDR3 protein	D gene	V gene	J gene	clone size
TGCGCCAGCGGGACAGGAAACAATATAGCCAAAAACATTCAGTACTTC	CASGTGNNIAKNIQYF	TRBD1	TRBV5-1	TRBJ2-4	NA
TGTGCCAGCAGTCAGCGACAGCGCTATGGCTACACCTTC	CASSQRQRYGYTF	NA	TRBV6-5	TRBJ1-2	NA
TGTGCCAGCAGTGAAAGGGGCAGCCTCTATGGCTACACCTTC	CASSERGSLYGYTF	NA	TRBV6-1	TRBJ1-2	few
TGTGCCAGCAGCGTTTACCAGGGTAATGAAAAACTGTTTTTT	CASSVYQGNEKLFF	NA	TRBV6-1	TRBJ1-4	NA
TGTGCCAGCAGTTCTCTACCCGCTAGCGGATACCCCTACGAGCAGTACTTC	CASSSLPASGYPYEQYF	TRBD2	TRBV28	TRBJ2-7	NA
TGCGCCAGCAGTGAGTCGACAGGGGGTATGAACACTGAAGCTTTCTTT	CASSESTGGMNTEAFF	TRBD1	TRBV10-2	TRBJ1-1	few
TGCAGCGTGGGACAGGGAGGAGAGCAGTACTTC	CSVGQGGEQYF	TRBD1	TRBV29-1	TRBJ2-7	NA
TGTGCCTGGAGACCCGGACAGGTTCTTTATAATTCACCCCTCCACTTT	CAWRPGQVLYNSPLHF	TRBD1	TRBV30	TRBJ1-6	NA
TGTGCCAGCAGCTTAGACCTAGCGGGCATTTACAATGAGCAGTTCTTC	CASSLDLAGIYNEQFF	TRBD2	TRBV7-6	TRBJ2-1	NA
TGTGCCAGCAGTGCAGTCCCATACGTCTCTGGAAACACCATATATTTT	CASSAVPYVSGNTIYF	NA	TRBV2	TRBJ1-3	NA
TGTGCCAGCAGCCGAAAGTCTAGCGGGATCACAGATACGCAGTATTTT	CASSRKSSGITDTQYF	TRBD2	TRBV5-4	TRBJ2-3	NA
TGTGCCAGCAGCCGCCTGGGGGCGGCGGCCTACGAGCAGTACTTC	CASSRLGAAAYEQYF	NA	TRBV5-4	TRBJ2-7	few
TGTGCCTGGTCACCCGGGACAGAAAATTCACCCCTCCACTTT	CAWSPGTENSPLHF	TRBD1	TRBV30	TRBJ1-6	NA
TGTGCCAGCAGCCTTATAGCGTACATGGAGCAGTACTTC	CASSLIAYMEQYF	NA	TRBV27	TRBJ2-7	once
TGTGCCACCGGACTCCCATTGAACTTC	CATGLPLNF	NA	TRBV28	TRBJ2-5	NA
TGCAGCGTTCTTACAGGGGGGCTTCCCGGCTACACCTTC	CSVLTGGLPGYTF	TRBD1	TRBV29-1	TRBJ1-2	NA
TGTGCCAGCAGTTTCCGTTACGAGCAGTACTTC	CASSFRYEQYF	NA	TRBV28	TRBJ2-7	NA
TGTGCCAGCAGCTTACGGGAAGGGGCAGGGGGTTTCAATCAGCCCCAGCATTTT	CASSLREGAGGFNQPQHF	TRBD1	TRBV7-4	TRBJ1-5	NA
TGTGCCAGTAGTATTTGGGGCCGGGCGGAGACCCAGTACTTC	CASSIWGRAETQYF	NA	TRBV19	TRBJ2-5	NA
TGTGCCAGCATTCGGCGGGACAGGGGGTCCGGGGAGCTGTTTTTT	CASIRRDRGSGELFF	TRBD1	TRBV6-6	TRBJ2-2	NA
TGTGCCAGCAGTTACTATGGCAGGGGGAGCACTGAAGCTTTCTTT	CASSYYGRGSTEAFF	TRBD1	TRBV6-6	TRBJ1-1	NA
TGTGCCAGCAGCCAAGAAATAGCGGGAGTCAACCATGAGCAGTTCTTC	CASSQEIAGVNHEQFF	TRBD2	TRBV4-2	TRBJ2-1	NA
TGTGCCATCAGTGATAGGGAACAGGGCGACACTGAAGCTTTCTTT	CAISDREQGDTEAFF	NA	TRBV10-3	TRBJ1-1	NA
TGTGCCTGGAGCATGACAGGTGTGAGTAGCTACACCTTC	CAWSMTGVSSYTF	NA	TRBV30	TRBJ1-2	NA